This T cell receptor beta chain was sequenced in a study of T cells after posttransplantation cyclophosphamide. Some clones are missing from TCRdb's copy, which holds only in-frame ones; the method was immunoSEQ multiplex PCR. The profile shows approximately 52,000 clones, around 84% of them singletons. The ends were cut back, 4 bases at V and 5 bases at J, with 15 bases in the middle. CDR3 length: 14 amino acids. Germline V CDR1 and CDR2: SQVTM, ANQGSEA. The sample consisted of PBMCs. The chain employs TRBV29-1 and TRBJ1-5, with D tentatively TRBD1 (5 bases). This TCR was sampled from a man in his thirties or forties with a blood cancer, CMV-positive, and with a related stem cell donor. CDR3 region: CSVASGTGDQPQHF. The CDR3 bases are TGCAGCGTTGCTTCTGGGACGGGGGATCAGCCCCAGCATTTT.